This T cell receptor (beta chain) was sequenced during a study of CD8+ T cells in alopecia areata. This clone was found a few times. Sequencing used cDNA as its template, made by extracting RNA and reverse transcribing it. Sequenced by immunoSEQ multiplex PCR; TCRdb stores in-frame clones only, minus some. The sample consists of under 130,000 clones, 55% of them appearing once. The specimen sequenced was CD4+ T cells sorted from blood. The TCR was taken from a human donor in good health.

CDR3 coding DNA: TGTGCCATCGGGGTAGGACGAGGGCTTAGGGATTCACCCCTCCACTTT. Protein: CAIGVGRGLRDSPLHF. This rearrangement joins TRBV10-3 to TRBJ1-6; no clear D. The CDR3 spans 16 residues. Trimming left V 8 bases short and J 8 bases short, with 22 bases between. Germline lookup yields CDR1 ENHRY and CDR2 SYGVKD.